The rows below give T cell receptor beta chains drawn from one sample of a study of blood T cell repertoires in COVID-19. Some clones are missing from TCRdb's copy, which holds only in-frame ones; the method was immunoSEQ multiplex PCR. The top ten clones hold 3.8% of a sample with fewer than 150,000 clones, 90% of them seen once. Source material: peripheral blood. These receptors were taken from a woman aged 55-69 years with COVID-19, enrolled during active disease. CDR3s include the opening cysteine and the closing phenylalanine or tryptophan. The order of the fields is D gene, clone size, J gene, V gene, CDR3 DNA, CDR3 protein. The D gene is left open where the match is weak. A clone size is listed for some rows: how often the clone was seen (once, few, many), or a class if it is expanded.

d_gene: TRBD2
abundance: .
j_gene: TRBJ2-1
v_gene: TRBV11-3
CDR3nt: TGTGCCAGCAGCTCTCCCACTAGCGGGGGGGTTATTGAGCAGTTCTTC
CDR3aa: CASSSPTSGGVIEQFF

d_gene: .
abundance: .
j_gene: TRBJ2-3
v_gene: TRBV24-1
CDR3nt: TGTGCCACATCCGCAGGGGCGCCCAGCACAGATACGCAGTATTTT
CDR3aa: CATSAGAPSTDTQYF

d_gene: .
abundance: .
j_gene: TRBJ2-3
v_gene: TRBV6-6
CDR3nt: TGTGCCAGCAGTTTGGGCGGCGGGGGCGCAGATACGCAGTATTTT
CDR3aa: CASSLGGGGADTQYF

d_gene: TRBD2
abundance: .
j_gene: TRBJ2-3
v_gene: TRBV19
CDR3nt: TGTGCCAGTAGCCAAAACAGCGGGGGGTCCGAGACGCAGTATTTT
CDR3aa: CASSQNSGGSETQYF

d_gene: .
abundance: .
j_gene: TRBJ2-3
v_gene: TRBV7-2
CDR3nt: TGTGCCAGCAGCCCCCGGACAGCCTATACGCAGTATTTT
CDR3aa: CASSPRTAYTQYF

d_gene: TRBD2
abundance: .
j_gene: TRBJ2-3
v_gene: TRBV6-2/TRBV6-3
CDR3nt: TGTGCCAGCAGTACCAGGACTAGCGGGGGCACAGATACGCAGTATTTT
CDR3aa: CASSTRTSGGTDTQYF

d_gene: TRBD1
abundance: .
j_gene: TRBJ2-4
v_gene: TRBV4-1
CDR3nt: TGCGCCAGCAGCCAAGAAGGGGGCTCTGCCAAAAACATTCAGTACTTC
CDR3aa: CASSQEGGSAKNIQYF

d_gene: .
abundance: few
j_gene: TRBJ1-2
v_gene: TRBV2
CDR3nt: TGTGCCAGCAGTGAAGCGGCTCCGATTAACTATGGCTACACCTTC
CDR3aa: CASSEAAPINYGYTF

d_gene: .
abundance: .
j_gene: TRBJ2-6
v_gene: TRBV5-1
CDR3nt: TGCGCCAGCAGCTTGGCCATCCCTGGGGCCAACGTCCTGACTTTC
CDR3aa: CASSLAIPGANVLTF

d_gene: .
abundance: .
j_gene: TRBJ1-6
v_gene: TRBV6-5
CDR3nt: TGTGCCAGCAGTTACACCCCGGGGAATTCACCCCTCCACTTT
CDR3aa: CASSYTPGNSPLHF

d_gene: .
abundance: .
j_gene: TRBJ2-7
v_gene: TRBV27
CDR3nt: TGTGCCAGCAGTAACCAGGGAACCGAGCAGTACTTC
CDR3aa: CASSNQGTEQYF

d_gene: TRBD2
abundance: .
j_gene: TRBJ2-1
v_gene: TRBV27
CDR3nt: TGTGCCAGCAGTTTCCTGGGACTAGCGGGGGAAGGCGATGAGCAGTTCTTC
CDR3aa: CASSFLGLAGEGDEQFF

d_gene: TRBD1
abundance: .
j_gene: TRBJ1-6
v_gene: TRBV5-6
CDR3nt: TGTGCCAGCAGCTTCGGTACCGGGACAGGAAATTCACCCCTCCACTTT
CDR3aa: CASSFGTGTGNSPLHF

d_gene: TRBD2
abundance: .
j_gene: TRBJ2-5
v_gene: TRBV7-2
CDR3nt: TGTGCCAGCAGCCCGACTCTAGCGGGGGGTGGGACCCAGTACTTC
CDR3aa: CASSPTLAGGGTQYF

d_gene: .
abundance: .
j_gene: TRBJ1-2
v_gene: TRBV6-1
CDR3nt: TGTGCCAGCAGTGAAACCAGGGAAGGCTACACCTTC
CDR3aa: CASSETREGYTF

d_gene: TRBD1
abundance: .
j_gene: TRBJ2-7
v_gene: TRBV7-8
CDR3nt: TGTGCCGGACGACTGGCAGGGGGCCACGAGCAGTACTTC
CDR3aa: CAGRLAGGHEQYF

d_gene: .
abundance: .
j_gene: TRBJ2-2
v_gene: TRBV15
CDR3nt: TGTGCCACACGGAGAGGGTGGAACACCGGGGAGCTGTTTTTT
CDR3aa: CATRRGWNTGELFF

d_gene: TRBD1
abundance: .
j_gene: TRBJ1-1
v_gene: TRBV11-1
CDR3nt: TGTGCCAGCAGCTTCGGACAGGGGCCCACTGAAGCTTTCTTT
CDR3aa: CASSFGQGPTEAFF

d_gene: TRBD1
abundance: .
j_gene: TRBJ1-2
v_gene: TRBV29-1
CDR3nt: TGCAGCGTCAATGGACAGGGCTATGGCTACACCTTC
CDR3aa: CSVNGQGYGYTF

d_gene: .
abundance: once
j_gene: TRBJ2-5
v_gene: TRBV11-2
CDR3nt: TGTGCCAGCAGCCCCCGGACAGAAGAGACCCAGTACTTC
CDR3aa: CASSPRTEETQYF

d_gene: .
abundance: .
j_gene: TRBJ1-6
v_gene: TRBV19
CDR3nt: TGTGCCAGTAGTGTGGCCGGGTCCGGGAATTCACCCCTCCACTTT
CDR3aa: CASSVAGSGNSPLHF

d_gene: .
abundance: few
j_gene: TRBJ2-1
v_gene: TRBV19
CDR3nt: TGTGCCAGTAGTCACCCCGGGGCCAGGGGCAATGAGCAGTTCTTC
CDR3aa: CASSHPGARGNEQFF

d_gene: .
abundance: .
j_gene: TRBJ1-1
v_gene: TRBV3-1/TRBV3-2
CDR3nt: TGTGCCAGCAGCCAAGACGGTTGGAACACTGAAGCTTTCTTT
CDR3aa: CASSQDGWNTEAFF

d_gene: TRBD1
abundance: .
j_gene: TRBJ1-2
v_gene: TRBV20-1
CDR3nt: TGCAGTGCTGGGACAGTCGGAGGCTACACCTTC
CDR3aa: CSAGTVGGYTF

d_gene: .
abundance: .
j_gene: TRBJ2-3
v_gene: TRBV6-5
CDR3nt: TGTGCCAGCAGTTACTCCGGACAGTTCACAGATACGCAGTATTTT
CDR3aa: CASSYSGQFTDTQYF

d_gene: .
abundance: .
j_gene: TRBJ1-2
v_gene: TRBV9
CDR3nt: TGTGCCAGCAGCCCCAGGTTTGGGTATGGCTACACCTTC
CDR3aa: CASSPRFGYGYTF

d_gene: TRBD2
abundance: .
j_gene: TRBJ2-3
v_gene: TRBV7-3
CDR3nt: TGTGCCAGCAGCCCGTTGCAGCGGGGTAATTCAGATACGCAGTATTTT
CDR3aa: CASSPLQRGNSDTQYF

d_gene: TRBD2
abundance: .
j_gene: TRBJ2-1
v_gene: TRBV11-1
CDR3nt: TGTGCCAGCAGCAAGGGTTTAGCGGGCAGCCTAGAGCAGTTCTTC
CDR3aa: CASSKGLAGSLEQFF

d_gene: .
abundance: once
j_gene: TRBJ2-7
v_gene: TRBV5-6
CDR3nt: TGTGCCAGCAGCGGGACTTCTACGAAGCAGTACTTC
CDR3aa: CASSGTSTKQYF

d_gene: TRBD1
abundance: .
j_gene: TRBJ2-7
v_gene: TRBV6-5
CDR3nt: TGTGCCAGCAGTCCCATTGAGACAGGGCGGTTCTTC
CDR3aa: CASSPIETGRFF

d_gene: TRBD2
abundance: once
j_gene: TRBJ2-5
v_gene: TRBV6-5
CDR3nt: TGTGCCAGCAGTTACTCGACCCGGGGGGGGCAGGAGACCCAGTACTTC
CDR3aa: CASSYSTRGGQETQYF

d_gene: .
abundance: .
j_gene: TRBJ1-6
v_gene: TRBV2
CDR3nt: TGTGCCAGCGCGCCACAGAGCTCCTATAATTCACCCCTCCACTTT
CDR3aa: CASAPQSSYNSPLHF

d_gene: .
abundance: .
j_gene: TRBJ2-3
v_gene: TRBV18
CDR3nt: TGTGCCAGCTCACCATCTAACGGGGGAGGTGCAGATACGCAGTATTTT
CDR3aa: CASSPSNGGGADTQYF

d_gene: .
abundance: .
j_gene: TRBJ1-2
v_gene: TRBV6-4
CDR3nt: TGTGCCAGCAGCCTGGGGGCAGGCCACTATGGCTACACCTTC
CDR3aa: CASSLGAGHYGYTF

d_gene: .
abundance: .
j_gene: TRBJ2-1
v_gene: TRBV6-5
CDR3nt: TGTGCCAGCTTGTGGCAGAACAATGAGCAGTTCTTC
CDR3aa: CASLWQNNEQFF

d_gene: .
abundance: .
j_gene: TRBJ2-1
v_gene: TRBV9
CDR3nt: TGTGCCAGCAGCCTAGGAGGGGGCTTTAGCAATGAGCAGTTCTTC
CDR3aa: CASSLGGGFSNEQFF

d_gene: TRBD2
abundance: .
j_gene: TRBJ2-2
v_gene: TRBV5-4
CDR3nt: TGTGCCAGCAGCTTATATCTAGCGGGGGGTCAAACCGGGGAGCTGTTTTTT
CDR3aa: CASSLYLAGGQTGELFF

d_gene: TRBD1
abundance: .
j_gene: TRBJ2-7
v_gene: TRBV7-2
CDR3nt: TGTGCCAGCAGCTCACCGACAGGGGGGACCTACGAGCAGTACTTC
CDR3aa: CASSSPTGGTYEQYF

d_gene: TRBD1
abundance: once
j_gene: TRBJ1-2
v_gene: TRBV5-1
CDR3nt: TGCGCCAGCAGCTTTCAGGGGGCGAACTATGGCTACACCTTC
CDR3aa: CASSFQGANYGYTF

d_gene: .
abundance: .
j_gene: TRBJ1-1
v_gene: TRBV11-3
CDR3nt: TGTGCCAGCAGCTTAGAGGGGGCGCAGGGAACTGAAGCTTTCTTT
CDR3aa: CASSLEGAQGTEAFF